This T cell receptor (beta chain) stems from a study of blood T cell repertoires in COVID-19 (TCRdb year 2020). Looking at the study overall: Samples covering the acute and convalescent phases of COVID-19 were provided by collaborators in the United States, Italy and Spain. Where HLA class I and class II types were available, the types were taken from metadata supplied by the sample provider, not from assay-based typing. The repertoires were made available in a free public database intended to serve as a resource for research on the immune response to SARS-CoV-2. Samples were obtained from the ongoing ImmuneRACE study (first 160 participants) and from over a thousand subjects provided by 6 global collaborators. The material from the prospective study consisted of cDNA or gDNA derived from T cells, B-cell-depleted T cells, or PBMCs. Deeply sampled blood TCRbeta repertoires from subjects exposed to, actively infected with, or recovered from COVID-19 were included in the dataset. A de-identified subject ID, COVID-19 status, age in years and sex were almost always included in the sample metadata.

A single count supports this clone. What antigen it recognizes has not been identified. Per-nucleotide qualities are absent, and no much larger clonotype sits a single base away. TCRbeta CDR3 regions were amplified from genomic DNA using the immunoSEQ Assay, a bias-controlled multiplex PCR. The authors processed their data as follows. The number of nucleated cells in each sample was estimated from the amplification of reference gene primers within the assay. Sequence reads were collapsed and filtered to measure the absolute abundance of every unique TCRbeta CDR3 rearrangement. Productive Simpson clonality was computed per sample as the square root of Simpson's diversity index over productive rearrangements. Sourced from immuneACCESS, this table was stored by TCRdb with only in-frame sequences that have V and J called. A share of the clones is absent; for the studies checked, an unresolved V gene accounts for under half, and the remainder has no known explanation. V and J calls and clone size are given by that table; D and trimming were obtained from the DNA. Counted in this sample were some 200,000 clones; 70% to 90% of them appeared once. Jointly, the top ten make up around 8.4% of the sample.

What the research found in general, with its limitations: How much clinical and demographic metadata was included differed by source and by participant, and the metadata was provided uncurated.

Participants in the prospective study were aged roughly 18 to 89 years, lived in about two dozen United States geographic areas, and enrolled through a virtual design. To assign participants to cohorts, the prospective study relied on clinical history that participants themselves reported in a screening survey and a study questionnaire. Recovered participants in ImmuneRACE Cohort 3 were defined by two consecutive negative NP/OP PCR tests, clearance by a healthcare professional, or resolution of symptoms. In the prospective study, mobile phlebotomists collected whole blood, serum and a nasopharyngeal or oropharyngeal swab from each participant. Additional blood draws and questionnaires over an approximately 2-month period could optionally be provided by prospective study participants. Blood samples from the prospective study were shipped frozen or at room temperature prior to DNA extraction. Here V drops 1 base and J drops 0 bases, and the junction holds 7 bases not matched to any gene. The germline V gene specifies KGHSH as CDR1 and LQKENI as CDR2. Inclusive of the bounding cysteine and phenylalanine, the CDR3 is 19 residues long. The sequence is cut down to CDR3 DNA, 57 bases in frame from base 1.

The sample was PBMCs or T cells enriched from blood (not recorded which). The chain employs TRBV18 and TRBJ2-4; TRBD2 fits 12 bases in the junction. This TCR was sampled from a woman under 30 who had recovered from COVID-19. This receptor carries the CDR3 CASSPLGLAGLLAKNIQYF. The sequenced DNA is TGTGCCAGCTCACCACTGGGACTAGCGGGCCTCCTAGCCAAAAACATTCAGTACTTC.